These T cell receptor beta chains were read from a single sample in a study of regulatory T cells in long-lasting Graves disease. TCRdb reanalysed the multiplex PCR reads using MiXCR and keeps one entry per CDR3 protein. The data contain under 500,000 distinct CDR3 sequences, around 15% of them singletons. This sample was also put to use in a study of T cells in Graves' hyperthyroidism and ophthalmopathy.

Material: peripheral blood mononuclear cells (PBMCs), obtained at new diagnosis, from a patient treated with antithyroid drugs. Every receptor here comes from a woman in her twenties or thirties with Graves disease. Each CDR3 is given with its conserved first and last residue. D genes are given only for firm matches. Not every row has a clone size; where given, it reads once, few, many or a size class.

v_gene: TRBV20-1; d_gene: TRBD1; j_gene: TRBJ2-7; abundance: many; CDR3nt: TGCAGTGCCAGACCCGGGACAGGGAGGTACGAGCAGTACTTC; CDR3aa: CSARPGTGRYEQYF
v_gene: TRBV28; d_gene: -; j_gene: TRBJ2-3; abundance: many; CDR3nt: TGTGCCAGCAGTTCCGACCCAAATACGCAGTATTTT; CDR3aa: CASSSDPNTQYF
v_gene: TRBV30; d_gene: -; j_gene: TRBJ2-7; abundance: many; CDR3nt: TGTGCCTGGAGTGCTAGCTCCGTTGGCGAGCAGTACTTC; CDR3aa: CAWSASSVGEQYF
v_gene: TRBV10-3; d_gene: TRBD2; j_gene: TRBJ2-3; abundance: -; CDR3nt: TGTGCCATCAGAGGACCGGGACTAGCGGGAGTTGCAGATACGCAGTATTTT; CDR3aa: CAIRGPGLAGVADTQYF
v_gene: TRBV6-1; d_gene: -; j_gene: TRBJ2-1; abundance: many; CDR3nt: TGTGCCAGCAGTCTAACCCTTAGCGGTTACTACAATGAGCAGTTCTTC; CDR3aa: CASSLTLSGYYNEQFF
v_gene: TRBV25-1; d_gene: -; j_gene: TRBJ1-2; abundance: few; CDR3nt: TGTGCCAGCAGTGAAGGTGGAGACTATGGCTACACCTTC; CDR3aa: CASSEGGDYGYTF
v_gene: TRBV18; d_gene: -; j_gene: TRBJ1-3; abundance: -; CDR3nt: TGTGCCAGCTCACCCGCTTCGGACATTCGAAACACCATATATTTT; CDR3aa: CASSPASDIRNTIYF
v_gene: TRBV18; d_gene: TRBD1; j_gene: TRBJ1-5; abundance: many; CDR3nt: TGTGCCAGCTCACCCACAGGGGATGGCAATCAGCCCCAGCATTTT; CDR3aa: CASSPTGDGNQPQHF
v_gene: TRBV6-1; d_gene: TRBD2; j_gene: TRBJ2-1; abundance: many; CDR3nt: TGTGCCAGCAGTGAAATAACTAGCGGGATGGGAGAGTTCTTC; CDR3aa: CASSEITSGMGEFF
v_gene: TRBV7-2; d_gene: -; j_gene: TRBJ1-1; abundance: -; CDR3nt: TGTGCCAGCAGCCACCCAACGGTGAACACTGAAGCTTTCTTT; CDR3aa: CASSHPTVNTEAFF
v_gene: TRBV3-1; d_gene: TRBD1; j_gene: TRBJ1-4; abundance: many; CDR3nt: TGTGCCAGCAGCCATCCGGACAGGGGGCCAAAACTGTTTTTT; CDR3aa: CASSHPDRGPKLFF
v_gene: TRBV15; d_gene: -; j_gene: TRBJ2-7; abundance: few; CDR3nt: TGTGCCACCTCAGACGGAGACTCCTACGAGCAGTACTTC; CDR3aa: CATSDGDSYEQYF
v_gene: TRBV6-5; d_gene: TRBD1; j_gene: TRBJ1-5; abundance: many; CDR3nt: TGTGCCAGCAGTTACTCCGTACAGGGGAATCAGCCCCAGCATTTT; CDR3aa: CASSYSVQGNQPQHF
v_gene: TRBV7-2; d_gene: TRBD2; j_gene: TRBJ2-7; abundance: few; CDR3nt: TGTGCCAGCAGCTTGGTCCCCCGTCCGGGACTAGCGGTGAGCTCCTACGAGCAGTACTTC; CDR3aa: CASSLVPRPGLAVSSYEQYF
v_gene: TRBV6-1; d_gene: -; j_gene: TRBJ2-4; abundance: -; CDR3nt: TGTGCCAGCGGCCCTGGGTATACGACCAAAAACATTCAGTACTTC; CDR3aa: CASGPGYTTKNIQYF
v_gene: TRBV2; d_gene: TRBD2; j_gene: TRBJ2-2; abundance: many; CDR3nt: TGTGCCAGCAGGAAGGCGGGAGGAGTGACCGGGGAGCTGTTTTTT; CDR3aa: CASRKAGGVTGELFF
v_gene: TRBV7-3; d_gene: TRBD1; j_gene: TRBJ1-1; abundance: -; CDR3nt: TGTGCCAGCAGCGCGGACAGGCTAGGAGCTTTCTTT; CDR3aa: CASSADRLGAFF
v_gene: TRBV7-9; d_gene: -; j_gene: TRBJ1-2; abundance: many; CDR3nt: TGTGCCAGCAGCCCCCAGATTGCAAGGCGTGGCTACACCTTC; CDR3aa: CASSPQIARRGYTF
v_gene: TRBV2; d_gene: -; j_gene: TRBJ2-7; abundance: many; CDR3nt: TGTGCCAGCAGGGGGGGACAGTTGTCCGAGCAGTACTTC; CDR3aa: CASRGGQLSEQYF
v_gene: TRBV20-1; d_gene: TRBD2; j_gene: TRBJ2-3; abundance: many; CDR3nt: TGCAGTGAATTGGTAGCGGGAAGCACAGATACGCAGTATTTT; CDR3aa: CSELVAGSTDTQYF
v_gene: TRBV5-5; d_gene: -; j_gene: TRBJ1-5; abundance: few; CDR3nt: TGTGCCAGCAGTAACAGAGGGGGTCAGCCCCAGCATTTT; CDR3aa: CASSNRGGQPQHF
v_gene: TRBV4-1; d_gene: TRBD2; j_gene: TRBJ2-3; abundance: few; CDR3nt: TGCGCCAGCAGCCAAGATAATCGGGCGGGAGGGCGCACAGATACGCAGTATTTT; CDR3aa: CASSQDNRAGGRTDTQYF
v_gene: TRBV5-1; d_gene: -; j_gene: TRBJ1-2; abundance: -; CDR3nt: TGCGCCAGCAGCTTGGCAGAATTTCCTGGCTACACCTTC; CDR3aa: CASSLAEFPGYTF
v_gene: TRBV30; d_gene: -; j_gene: TRBJ2-7; abundance: many; CDR3nt: TGTGCCGAAAGGGCTCGTTCCTACGAGCAGTACTTC; CDR3aa: CAERARSYEQYF
v_gene: TRBV6-1; d_gene: -; j_gene: TRBJ2-1; abundance: many; CDR3nt: TGTGCCAGCGCTCTAGGGGACCAGCCTTCCTACAATGAGCAGTTCTTC; CDR3aa: CASALGDQPSYNEQFF
v_gene: TRBV20-1; d_gene: -; j_gene: TRBJ1-1; abundance: many; CDR3nt: TGCAGTGCTAGAGAGGGGTGGAACACTGAAGCTTTCTTT; CDR3aa: CSAREGWNTEAFF
v_gene: TRBV7-2; d_gene: -; j_gene: TRBJ2-7; abundance: -; CDR3nt: TGTGCCAGCAGGCCAAGCGGGGACAGATTCTACGAGCAGTACTTC; CDR3aa: CASRPSGDRFYEQYF
v_gene: TRBV6-5; d_gene: -; j_gene: TRBJ1-2; abundance: few; CDR3nt: TGTGCCAGCAGTTACTGGAGGGACTTGCCAAACTATGGCTACACCTTC; CDR3aa: CASSYWRDLPNYGYTF
v_gene: TRBV7-9; d_gene: -; j_gene: TRBJ2-7; abundance: -; CDR3nt: TGTGCCAGCAGCTTAGGGGGCTGGGCAGACAAGCAGTACTTC; CDR3aa: CASSLGGWADKQYF
v_gene: TRBV19; d_gene: -; j_gene: TRBJ2-7; abundance: few; CDR3nt: TGTGCCAGTAGTATACCGGGGACCTACGAGCAGTACTTC; CDR3aa: CASSIPGTYEQYF
v_gene: TRBV27; d_gene: TRBD1; j_gene: TRBJ1-4; abundance: many; CDR3nt: TGTGCCAGCAGTCCCCGACAGGGAATCGTATCTAATGAAAAACTGTTTTTT; CDR3aa: CASSPRQGIVSNEKLFF
v_gene: TRBV6-1; d_gene: -; j_gene: TRBJ1-5; abundance: -; CDR3nt: TGTGCCAGCAGTGCCAAGGGAATAAATCAGCCCCAGCATTTT; CDR3aa: CASSAKGINQPQHF
v_gene: TRBV12-3/TRBV12-4; d_gene: TRBD1; j_gene: TRBJ1-4; abundance: few; CDR3nt: TGTGCCAGCAATGGACAGGGGGTCCTTAATGAAAAACTGTTTTTT; CDR3aa: CASNGQGVLNEKLFF
v_gene: TRBV10-3; d_gene: TRBD1; j_gene: TRBJ2-1; abundance: many; CDR3nt: TGTGCCTCGGGCCGGGACAGGGAAGGTGAGCAGTTCTTC; CDR3aa: CASGRDREGEQFF
v_gene: TRBV19; d_gene: -; j_gene: TRBJ2-3; abundance: -; CDR3nt: TGTGCCAGTGTGGGATTTGGTACGCAGTATTTT; CDR3aa: CASVGFGTQYF
v_gene: TRBV5-1; d_gene: -; j_gene: TRBJ1-4; abundance: -; CDR3nt: TGCGCCAGCAGCACTGCAGGGTTAAGTGACGAAAAACTGCTTTTT; CDR3aa: CASSTAGLSDEKLLF
v_gene: TRBV20-1; d_gene: -; j_gene: TRBJ2-1; abundance: -; CDR3nt: TGCAGTGCTAGAGAACCCCTCCGGCGGAGGGTGCACAATGAGCAGTTCTTC; CDR3aa: CSAREPLRRRVHNEQFF
v_gene: TRBV7-9; d_gene: -; j_gene: TRBJ2-5; abundance: few; CDR3nt: TGTGCCAGCAGCAAACGCGACCGGGACCGGTGGTCCGGGACCCAGTACTTC; CDR3aa: CASSKRDRDRWSGTQYF
v_gene: TRBV7-8; d_gene: -; j_gene: TRBJ1-6; abundance: many; CDR3nt: TGTGCCAGCAGGCTGGACAGCTATAATTCACCCCTCCACTTT; CDR3aa: CASRLDSYNSPLHF
v_gene: TRBV7-2; d_gene: TRBD2; j_gene: TRBJ2-1; abundance: -; CDR3nt: TGTGCCAGCAGCTTAGGGGGACTAGCGGGAGGGGTTAATGAGCAGTTCTTC; CDR3aa: CASSLGGLAGGVNEQFF
v_gene: TRBV7-2; d_gene: TRBD2; j_gene: TRBJ2-3; abundance: many; CDR3nt: TGTGCCAGCAGCTTAACCGGGACTAGCGGCGCAGATACGCAGTATTTT; CDR3aa: CASSLTGTSGADTQYF
v_gene: TRBV5-1; d_gene: TRBD2; j_gene: TRBJ2-2; abundance: -; CDR3nt: TGCGCCAGCGGGGTGCTAGCGGCGAACACCGGGGAGCTGTTTTTT; CDR3aa: CASGVLAANTGELFF
v_gene: TRBV5-1; d_gene: TRBD1; j_gene: TRBJ2-1; abundance: many; CDR3nt: TGCGCCAGCAGCTTGGGACAGGGGGCCGCCAATGAGCAGTTCTTC; CDR3aa: CASSLGQGAANEQFF
v_gene: TRBV10-3; d_gene: -; j_gene: TRBJ1-1; abundance: few; CDR3nt: TGTGCCATCAGTGAGTCGGGGGGAAGGGGCACTGAAGCTTTCTTT; CDR3aa: CAISESGGRGTEAFF
v_gene: TRBV10-2; d_gene: -; j_gene: TRBJ2-7; abundance: few; CDR3nt: TGCGCCAGCAGAAGAGGGGCCTACGAGCAGTACTTC; CDR3aa: CASRRGAYEQYF
v_gene: TRBV28; d_gene: -; j_gene: TRBJ2-7; abundance: many; CDR3nt: TGTGCCAGCAGTCTTGATTCCTCGGGCGAGCAGTACTTC; CDR3aa: CASSLDSSGEQYF
v_gene: TRBV11-1; d_gene: TRBD2; j_gene: TRBJ2-7; abundance: many; CDR3nt: TGTGCCAGCAGCTTCTCGACTAGCGGGTTCTACGAGCAGTACTTC; CDR3aa: CASSFSTSGFYEQYF
v_gene: TRBV30; d_gene: -; j_gene: TRBJ2-1; abundance: many; CDR3nt: TGTGCCTGGAGTCGCCGGGGACTCCTATCCCATGAGCAGTTCTTC; CDR3aa: CAWSRRGLLSHEQFF
v_gene: TRBV5-1; d_gene: -; j_gene: TRBJ1-1; abundance: many; CDR3nt: TGCGCCAGCAGCCATGAGGACACTGAAGCTTTCTTT; CDR3aa: CASSHEDTEAFF
v_gene: TRBV10-3; d_gene: -; j_gene: TRBJ2-5; abundance: -; CDR3nt: TGTGCCATCAGTGCGGCTAGCGATCAAGAGACCCAGTACTTC; CDR3aa: CAISAASDQETQYF
v_gene: TRBV7-9; d_gene: TRBD2; j_gene: TRBJ2-5; abundance: few; CDR3nt: TGTGCCAGCAGCCCCCGGGGTAGCGGGATGTTACAAGAGACCCAGTGCTTC; CDR3aa: CASSPRGSGMLQETQCF
v_gene: TRBV20-1; d_gene: TRBD1; j_gene: TRBJ2-7; abundance: many; CDR3nt: TGCAGTGCCCCGAGGACAGGTTACGGCTACGAGCAGTACTTC; CDR3aa: CSAPRTGYGYEQYF
v_gene: TRBV28; d_gene: TRBD2; j_gene: TRBJ2-1; abundance: few; CDR3nt: TGTGCCAGCGGTTTAGCGAGCGGGAGGTATGAGCAGTTCTTC; CDR3aa: CASGLASGRYEQFF
v_gene: TRBV28; d_gene: TRBD2; j_gene: TRBJ2-2; abundance: -; CDR3nt: TGTGCCAGCAGTTTAGGAGCGGGAGTTGGGACCGGGGAGCCGTTTTTT; CDR3aa: CASSLGAGVGTGEPFF
v_gene: TRBV5-5; d_gene: TRBD1; j_gene: TRBJ1-4; abundance: many; CDR3nt: TGTGCCAGCAGCCCGAGACAGGGATGGGATGAAAAACTGTTTTTT; CDR3aa: CASSPRQGWDEKLFF
v_gene: TRBV30; d_gene: TRBD1; j_gene: TRBJ1-1; abundance: many; CDR3nt: TGTGCCATGACAGGGCCGGGGGGGAACACTGAAGCTTTCTTT; CDR3aa: CAMTGPGGNTEAFF
v_gene: TRBV6-2/TRBV6-3; d_gene: TRBD2; j_gene: TRBJ2-7; abundance: many; CDR3nt: TGTGCCAGCAGTCCCTCCAGCGGGGCCTACGAGCAGTACTTC; CDR3aa: CASSPSSGAYEQYF
v_gene: TRBV5-1; d_gene: -; j_gene: TRBJ1-4; abundance: few; CDR3nt: TGCGCCAGCAGGGACAGTTCTGGAAAACTGTTTTTT; CDR3aa: CASRDSSGKLFF
v_gene: TRBV28; d_gene: -; j_gene: TRBJ2-7; abundance: -; CDR3nt: TGTGCCAGCAGTTTATCCCCAGACCACTCCTACGAGCAGTACTTC; CDR3aa: CASSLSPDHSYEQYF